This note documents a single T cell receptor beta chain sequence. Germline V gene lookup returns CDR1 ENHRY and CDR2 SYGVKD. The CDR3 covers 15 residues. After removal of 6 bases from V and 1 base from J, the junction contained 5 bases not matched to a gene. These data are taken from a study of Ad26.COV2.S vaccination and SARS-CoV-2 variants. Study at large: Donor participated within the Ad26.COV2.S arm of the COV1001 trial. Into the muscle, Ad26.COV2.S was dosed once or twice, 56 days apart.

Treatment: about 20 received Ad26.COV2.S at low or high dose, single or two shots; about 5 received placebo; per-sample allocation not given. Each sample was drawn 63 days after the first injection (of vaccine or placebo). The data were produced by immunoSEQ multiplex PCR, yet TCRdb's version contains in-frame clones alone and is incomplete. The sample includes roughly 350,000 clones, roughly 89% of them seen just once. This receptor was taken from a person between 18 and 65 years old who received the Ad26.COV2.S COVID-19 vaccine or a placebo. V usage is TRBV10-3 and J usage is TRBJ2-2, with 7 bases fitting TRBD1. Sequences were derived from peripheral blood, sampled in a trial of Ad26.COV2.S vaccine versus placebo. Written as DNA, the CDR3 is TGTGCCATCAGGTCACAGGGGTGGAACACCGGGGAGCTGTTTTTT. Its translation is CAIRSQGWNTGELFF.